Listed below are T cell receptor beta chains from one sample, sequenced in a study of blood T cells in healthy people across ages. TCRdb reprocessed the 5' RACE reads with MiXCR, giving one entry per CDR3 protein. Of some 710,000 distinct CDR3 sequences listed, over 20% are singletons. The sequenced sample consisted of blood. These receptors all come from a man aged 70 or older in good health. CDR3s include the opening cysteine and the closing phenylalanine or tryptophan. Size is omitted from some rows. Given values are once, few, many or a class for expanded clones.

j_call clone_size v_call cdr3_aa
. . TRBV18 CASSPFEGYEQYF
TRBJ2-1 . TRBV9 CASSERGGRSDEQFF
TRBJ2-7 few TRBV5-1 CASSLGGGENYEQYF
TRBJ2-6 few TRBV5-1 CASSSGHSSGANVLTF
TRBJ1-1 many TRBV5-1 CASSLGPDTEAFF
TRBJ1-1 . TRBV7-2 CASSLLQNTEAFF
TRBJ2-1 many TRBV12-3/TRBV12-4 CASSPRTSNHNEQFF
TRBJ2-3 many TRBV29-1 CSVVRLGADTQYF
TRBJ2-1 few TRBV12-3/TRBV12-4 CASSIPGQGPYNEQFF
TRBJ2-5 . TRBV7-2 CASSIDWGGETQYF
TRBJ1-2 . TRBV3-1 CASSQDALVYGYTF
TRBJ1-3 . TRBV7-2 CASSLDGWGNTIYF
TRBJ2-5 few TRBV27 CASSLQGLAQETQYF
TRBJ2-3 . TRBV4-2 CASSQLAGEADTQYF
TRBJ1-5 . TRBV20-1 CSAGGDRGYQPQHF
TRBJ2-5 few TRBV4-2 CASSQKHGEQETQYF
TRBJ2-5 few TRBV10-3 CAISVGEQETQYF
TRBJ2-1 few TRBV14 CASSKPGLDEQFF
TRBJ1-1 few TRBV6-2/TRBV6-3 CASTPTKMNTEAFF
TRBJ2-3 . TRBV5-1 CASSLDNRAPYTDTQYF
TRBJ2-1 few TRBV5-1 CASSLLSDSYNEQFF
. few TRBV7-9 CASSKGATYEQYF
TRBJ2-7 . TRBV7-9 CAGKMDRVVGEQYF
TRBJ1-4 few TRBV7-2 CASTRATNEKLFF
TRBJ2-1 . TRBV4-2 CASIRGGSSYNEQFF
TRBJ2-3 many TRBV7-2 CASSLAVTLGTKSSTDTQYF
TRBJ1-5 few TRBV24-1 CATSEAGGSRQPQHF
TRBJ2-1 few TRBV5-6 CASFFRGQTKHNEQFF
TRBJ2-5 . TRBV5-1 CASSLLSGQQETQYF
TRBJ2-3 few TRBV12-3/TRBV12-4 CASSHGAASGLDTQYF
TRBJ1-1 . TRBV12-3/TRBV12-4 CASSSGAGNTEAFF
TRBJ2-1 . TRBV3-1 CASTRTGDSYNEQFF
TRBJ1-1 few TRBV6-1 CASSKRQGALNTEAFF
TRBJ2-1 many TRBV7-8 CASSIDHGLAGGSYNEQFF
TRBJ1-1 . TRBV25-1 CASSPHVETEAFF
TRBJ2-2 . TRBV12-3/TRBV12-4 CASSPPGRGTGELFF
TRBJ2-3 few TRBV14 CASSQAFLPRTDTQYF
TRBJ1-2 few TRBV5-6 CASSLWGKDGYTF
. . TRBV3-1 CASSQYRTSGGGYEQFF
TRBJ2-3 . TRBV15 CATSREKWGTDTQYF